This TCR beta chain was captured in a study of blood T cells in healthy people across ages. Study details: Template switching recovered approximately one barcoded beta molecule for every two T cells.

Primers used in a second PCR of roughly 6 to 12 cycles were a sample-barcoded 5' primer and a J-beta primer mix. Each CDR3 protein is one row after TCRdb ran MiXCR on the 5' RACE reads. The sample holds around 800,000 distinct CDR3 sequences, 40% to 65% seen once. Regarding the study as a whole: Age advanced and TCR beta diversity per million T cells fell, roughly linearly. Diversity was higher, and naive CD4+ cells more numerous, in long-lived donors than in aged donors.

Comment on this clonotype: Its antigen is currently unknown.

From germline, CDR1 is SNHLY and CDR2 FYNNEI. The CDR3 is 18 residues long. The chain links TRBV2 to TRBJ2-4; D perhaps matches TRBD1 (6 bases). The J call is doubtful: the DNA matches TRBJ2-7 better. Input material: blood. This clonotype was sampled from an elderly man in good health. DNA for the CDR3: TGTGCCAGCAGTGTGGACAGACCCAACTGGCGGGTACCCTACGAGCAGTACTTC. Protein: CASSVDRPNWRVPYEQYF.